A single sample gave rise to the 9 T cell receptor beta chains below, sequenced in a study of patients and donors after allogeneic stem cell transplantation (dated by TCRdb to the early 2020s). Receptors were amplified or captured by RT-PCR. Sequencer: NextSeq 550. TCRdb handled the public reads itself, with Q25 trimming in fastp and clone calling in MiXCR, and kept productive beta chains. Each record represents a unique CDR3 protein, reported with the most common genes and DNA among its rows. In all, the sample holds hundreds of thousands of distinct CDR3 sequences, and 16% of those were seen once. The top ten hold around 7.9% of the sample. The sequencing sample was made of blood, either unsorted or a sorted T cell fraction (not recorded which). The source is a human donor who was either an allogeneic HSCT recipient or a stem cell or donor lymphocyte infusion donor (not recorded which). It is not recorded whose cells these are; they may come from a transplant donor.

This clonotype was seen a handful of times. This sequence joins TRBV7-8 and TRBJ1-3; unclear D gene. This CDR3 spans 16 amino acids. The germline gives CDR1 SGHVS, CDR2 FQNEAQ. Trimming stripped 1 base from V and 0 bases from J, with 10 bases between. The CDR3 DNA reads TGTGCCAGCAGCTTAGAGGTGGTTTTCTCTGGAAACACCATATATTTT. Translating it yields CASSLEVVFSGNTIYF.

This clonotype was picked up a small number of times. V usage is TRBV7-2 and J usage is TRBJ2-5; D is perhaps TRBD1 or TRBD2 (6 bases each). CDR1 is SGHTA and CDR2 is FQGNSA in the germline V gene. The CDR3 is 15 amino acids. V gave up 5 bases and J gave up 4 bases, with 17 bases separating them. CDR3 nucleotides: TGTGCCAGCAGCCCCGGGGGCGCCGGGGTAGAGACCCAGTACTTC. Protein product: CASSPGGAGVETQYF.

The J gene is TRBJ2-7, the V gene TRBV3-1; TRBD2 might be the D (6 bases). This CDR3 has 13 amino acids. Germline CDR1 is LGHDT and CDR2 is YNNKEL (reference sequence). V was shortened by 7 bases and J by 3 bases, with 13 bases between the two germline ends. CDR3 protein: CASMGTASYEQYF. The CDR3 bases are TGTGCCAGCATGGGGACTGCCAGCTACGAGCAGTACTTC.

The chain carries TRBV19 and TRBJ2-7; D gene ambiguous. The germline CDR1 and CDR2 sequences are LNHDA and SQIVND (reference sequence). The CDR3 extends over 15 amino acids. The V and J ends lost 5 bases and 3 bases respectively, with 17 bases between them. As DNA, the CDR3 is TGTGCCAGTAGTCCGGACGACTCCTATATCTACGAGCAGTACTTC. This codes for CASSPDDSYIYEQYF.

This clonotype was detected a few times. J is TRBJ2-3 and V is TRBV10-3; tentatively, D is TRBD1 or TRBD2 (5 bases each). The germline V and J ends were trimmed by 8 bases and 3 bases, with 21 bases remaining between them. The CDR3 sequence is 16 residues long. Germline V gene sequence: CDR1 ENHRY, CDR2 SYGVKD. CDR3 nucleotides: TGTGCCATCTCCCTGACCTGGCAGGGAGCGACAGATACGCAGTATTTT. Translating it yields CAISLTWQGATDTQYF.

This rearrangement joins TRBV12-5 to TRBJ1-1; D gene ambiguous. Trimming shortened V by 1 base and J by 3 bases, and 9 bases separated the two germline ends. This CDR3 is 14 amino acids long. Germline V gene lookup returns CDR1 LGHNT and CDR2 FRNRAP. CDR3 region: CASGLAPQYTEAFF. For the CDR3, the DNA is TGTGCTAGTGGTTTGGCACCCCAGTACACTGAAGCTTTCTTT.

This rearrangement joins TRBV2 to TRBJ2-5, with 10 bases identical to TRBD2. The CDR3 has 13 residues. The V gene end was trimmed by 6 bases and the J gene end by 9 bases; junction bases not matched to a gene: 7. CDR1 SNHLY and CDR2 FYNNEI come from the germline V gene. Here the CDR3 reads CASRVSGGSAQYF. CDR3 nucleotides: TGTGCCAGCAGGGTTAGCGGGGGGTCCGCCCAGTACTTC. The full variable domain, completed using reference TRBV2 and TRBJ2-5, is EPEVTQTPSHQVTQMGQEVILRCVPISNHLYFYWYRQILGQKVEFLVSFYNNEISEKSEIFDDQFSVERPDGSNFTLKIRSTKLEDSAMYFCASRVSGGSAQYFGPGTRLLVL.

This chain connects TRBV7-3 to TRBJ2-2, with 7 bases identical to TRBD1. The CDR3 has 15 amino acids. Trimming at V came to 5 bases and at J to 6 bases, leaving 9 bases not matched to a gene. Germline V gene sequence: CDR1 SGHTA, CDR2 FQGTGA. CDR3 nucleotide sequence: TGTGCCAGCAGCCCCAGACAGGGTCTAGCCGGGGAGCTGTTTTTT. Translation: CASSPRQGLAGELFF.

This clonotype turned up a few times. The chain recombines TRBV7-8 with TRBJ2-2, with 7 bases fitting TRBD1. In germline, CDR1 is SGHVS, CDR2 FQNEAQ. V dropped 5 bases and J dropped 5; count of bases not matched to a gene: 11. CDR3 size: 16 residues. The CDR3 DNA reads as TGTGCCAGCAGCCTCATCCGGACAGGACGGACCGGGGAGCTGTTTTTT. Translation: CASSLIRTGRTGELFF.